The next 7 T cell receptor beta chains were all read from a single sample in a study of shared clonotypes between healthy human individuals (TCRdb year 2020). The method behind the library was the immunoSEQ multiplex PCR assay. TCRdb mirrors the immuneACCESS table, restricted to in-frame sequences. Some clones are absent from its copies; in checked studies, under half trace to an unresolved V gene, and the reason for the others is unknown. In this sample the table shows 2 million to 2.5 million clones, more than 80% of which occur a single time. In total, the top ten clones hold 0.39% of the sample. Sequenced sample: naive CD4+ T cells from PBMCs. Per the publication, the cell subset or site label means: CD45RA+ positively selected. Receptors originate from a man younger than 35 in good health. Some clones in this sample may be carry-over from other donors' samples.

This chain joins TRBV19 and TRBJ1-2, with D possibly being TRBD1 (5 bases). Germline V CDR1 and CDR2: LNHDA, SQIVND (reference sequence). This CDR3 has 13 residues. Deletions cut 8 bases from V and 4 bases from J, with 14 bases between. The CDR3 loop reads CASSDRGFYGYTF. CDR3 bases: TGTGCCAGTTCTGACCGGGGGTTCTATGGCTACACCTTC.

This clone was recorded a few times. The same CDR3 can be traced to other DNA sequences in this sample. V gene TRBV5-1 combines with J gene TRBJ2-1, with 10 positions matching TRBD2. The trim removed 0 bases at V and 7 bases at J, leaving 4 bases unmatched. CDR1 is SGHRS, CDR2 YFSETQ, per germline. The length of the CDR3 is 15 residues. CDR3 loop: CASSLVLAGENEQFF. The CDR3 DNA is TGCGCCAGCAGCTTGGTTCTAGCGGGAGAGAATGAGCAGTTCTTC.

The rearrangement joins TRBV9 to TRBJ1-5; weak D call: TRBD1 (5 bases). Per germline, CDR1 SGDLS and CDR2 YYNGEE. The V gene lost 1 base and the J gene lost 4 bases, with 9 bases spanning the gap. This CDR3 has 14 amino acids. The CDR3 region is CASSVRGGNQPQHF. CDR3 in DNA: TGTGCCAGCAGCGTAAGGGGCGGGAATCAGCCCCAGCATTTT.

The rearrangement links TRBV21-1 to TRBJ2-6. TRBV21-1 is given as a pseudogene. This CDR3 contains 12 residues. Here the CDR3 DNA reads TGTGCCAGCAGTGCCGGGGCCAACGTCCTGACTTTC. The encoded protein is CASSAGANVLTF.

This chain links TRBV15 with TRBJ1-3; unclear D gene. The ends were cut back, 4 bases at V and 4 bases at J, with 8 bases in the middle. The CDR3 covers 13 residues. Germline CDR1 reads LNHNV; CDR2 reads YYDKDF (reference sequence). As DNA, the CDR3 is TGTGCCACCAGCACCCGAGGCGGAAACACCATATATTTT. Amino acids: CATSTRGGNTIYF.

The chain employs TRBV19 and TRBJ2-7; 7 nucleotides line up with TRBD1. CDR1 is LNHDA and CDR2 is SQIVND in the germline V gene (reference sequence). The CDR3 length is 15 residues. V gave up 5 bases and J gave up 3 bases; unmatched junction bases: 10. In DNA, the CDR3 is TGTGCCAGTAGTGGACCAGGGACAGTGAACTACGAGCAGTACTTC. It codes for CASSGPGTVNYEQYF.

The chain couples TRBV6-5 to TRBJ2-7, with TRBD2 matching 7 bases. This CDR3 comprises 14 residues. Per germline, CDR1 MNHEY and CDR2 SVGAGI. V gave up 5 bases and J gave up 6 bases; unmatched junction bases: 10. The CDR3 DNA follows: TGTGCCAGCAGTGGTTCGGGAGGATCTCTCGAGCAGTACTTC. It translates to CASSGSGGSLEQYF.